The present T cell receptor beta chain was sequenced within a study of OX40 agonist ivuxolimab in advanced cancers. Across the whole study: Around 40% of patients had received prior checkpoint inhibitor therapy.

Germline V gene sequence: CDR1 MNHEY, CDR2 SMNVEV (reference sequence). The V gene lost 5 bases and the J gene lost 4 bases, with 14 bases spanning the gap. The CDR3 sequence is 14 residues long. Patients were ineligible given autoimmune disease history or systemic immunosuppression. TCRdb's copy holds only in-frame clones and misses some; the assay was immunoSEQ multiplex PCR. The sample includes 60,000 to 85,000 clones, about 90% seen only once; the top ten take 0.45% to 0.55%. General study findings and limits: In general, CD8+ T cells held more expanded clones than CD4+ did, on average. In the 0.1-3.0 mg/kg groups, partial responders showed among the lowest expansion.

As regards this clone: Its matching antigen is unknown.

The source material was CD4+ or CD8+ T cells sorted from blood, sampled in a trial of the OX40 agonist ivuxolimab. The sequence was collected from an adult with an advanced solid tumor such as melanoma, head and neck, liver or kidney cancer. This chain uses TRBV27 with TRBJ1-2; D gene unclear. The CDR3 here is CASSPTGRGYGYTF. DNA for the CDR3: TGTGCCAGCAGTCCCACGGGCCGGGGCTATGGCTACACCTTC.